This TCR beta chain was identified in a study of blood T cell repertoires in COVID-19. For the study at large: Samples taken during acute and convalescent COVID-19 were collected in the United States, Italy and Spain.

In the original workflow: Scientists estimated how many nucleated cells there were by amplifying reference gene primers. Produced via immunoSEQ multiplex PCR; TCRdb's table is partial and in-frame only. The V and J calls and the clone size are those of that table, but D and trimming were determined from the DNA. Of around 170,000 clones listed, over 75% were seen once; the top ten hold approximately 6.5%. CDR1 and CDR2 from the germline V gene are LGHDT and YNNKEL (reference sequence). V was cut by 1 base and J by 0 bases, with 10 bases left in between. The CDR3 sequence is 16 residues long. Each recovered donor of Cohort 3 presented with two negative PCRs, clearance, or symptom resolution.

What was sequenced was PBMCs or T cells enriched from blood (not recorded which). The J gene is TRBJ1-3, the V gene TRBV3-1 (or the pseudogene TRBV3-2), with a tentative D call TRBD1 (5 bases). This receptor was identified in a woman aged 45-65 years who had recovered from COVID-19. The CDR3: CASSQAAGISGNTIYF. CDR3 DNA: TGTGCCAGCAGCCAAGCCGCAGGGATCTCTGGAAACACCATATATTTT.